This TCR beta chain was identified during a study of T cells in localized non-small cell lung cancer. Study observations and caveats: Exceeding tumor, uninvolved adjacent lung had the highest T cell clonality. Greater T cell density in blood accompanied longer overall survival. Turning up in adjacent lung were a median around 50 of the top 100 tumor clones.

Assay used: immunoSEQ multiplex PCR; TCRdb lists only in-frame clones, some missing. The sample lists about 45,000 clones, 90% to 95% occurring once. V shed 5 bases, J shed 5 bases, and the junction held 3 bases outside the gene matches. This CDR3 has 14 residues. Germline V gene data show CDR1 as SNHLY and CDR2 as FYNNEI. About this clone itself: Its specificity is unknown.

The V gene is TRBV2, the J gene TRBJ2-2, with 9 bases that match TRBD1. This material consisted of PBMCs, taken before any cancer treatment. This receptor was obtained from a woman aged 40-69 years with stage II lung adenocarcinoma. CDR3 sequence reads: CASSLGQGTGELFF. The DNA for the CDR3 is TGTGCCAGCAGTCTTGGACAGGGGACCGGGGAGCTGTTTTTT. Filled out from reference TRBV2 and TRBJ2-2, the complete variable domain reads EPEVTQTPSHQVTQMGQEVILRCVPISNHLYFYWYRQILGQKVEFLVSFYNNEISEKSEIFDDQFSVERPDGSNFTLKIRSTKLEDSAMYFCASSLGQGTGELFFGEGSRLTVL.